In its sample, the clone carrying this T cell receptor (beta chain) was seen many times. Its antigen is as yet unknown. Four PCR rounds used nested alpha and beta constant region primers plus the SP2 primer. Using its own MiXCR run on the 5' RACE reads, TCRdb lists one record per CDR3 protein. The table records over 45,000 distinct CDR3 sequences, around 4.7% of them present only once. An oligonucleotide containing a UMI was ligated to the 3' end of TCR cDNA. RNA was extracted from under 3 ml of whole blood of healthy adults. Input was about 1 to 1000 ng of DNase-treated total RNA without cell sorting. The data belong to a study of naive and memory T cell subsets. Overall study results and limits: This RNA-based method may be sensitive to activation-related transcript changes.

The CDR3 has 13 residues. Trimming pared 7 bases from V and 2 bases from J, leaving 12 bases between. The chain combines TRBV12-3 or TRBV12-4 with TRBJ2-7, with D perhaps matching TRBD2 (5 bases). This sequence was found in a female donor in good health. CDR3 sequence (DNA): TGTGCCAGCAACTTGGACTCAACCTACGAGCAGTACTTC. Protein sequence: CASNLDSTYEQYF.